The sequence of this T cell receptor beta chain was determined in a study of fetal regulatory T cell absence and autoimmunity. At the level of the study: The IPEX patients lacked clinical diabetes but had exocrine pancreas autoimmunity. Study-wide results and caveats: TRB gene family usage was broadly similar in cord blood and pancreas. In IPEX syndrome, oligoclonal enrichment was read as supporting prenatal antigen-driven autoimmunity in the pancreas.

The V and J ends lost 9 bases and 5 bases respectively, with 17 bases between them. The CDR3 covers 13 residues. Germline CDR1 reads ENHRY; CDR2 reads SYGVKD. In regard to this clone: Its antigen is unknown. Other DNA sequences in the sample encode the same CDR3.

The assay was run at survey level. Assay: immunoSEQ multiplex PCR; the TCRdb copy retains only in-frame clones and omits some. Of about 50,000 clones in the sample, roughly 80% were seen once. The specimen sequenced was cord blood. This TCR was recovered from a newborn boy with IPEX syndrome. The rearrangement joins TRBV10-3 to TRBJ2-7, with TRBD2 as a possible D gene (6 bases). The CDR3 coding sequence is TGTGCCATTAAAACTAGCTCCCTGAACGAGCAGTACTTC. This codes for CAIKTSSLNEQYF.